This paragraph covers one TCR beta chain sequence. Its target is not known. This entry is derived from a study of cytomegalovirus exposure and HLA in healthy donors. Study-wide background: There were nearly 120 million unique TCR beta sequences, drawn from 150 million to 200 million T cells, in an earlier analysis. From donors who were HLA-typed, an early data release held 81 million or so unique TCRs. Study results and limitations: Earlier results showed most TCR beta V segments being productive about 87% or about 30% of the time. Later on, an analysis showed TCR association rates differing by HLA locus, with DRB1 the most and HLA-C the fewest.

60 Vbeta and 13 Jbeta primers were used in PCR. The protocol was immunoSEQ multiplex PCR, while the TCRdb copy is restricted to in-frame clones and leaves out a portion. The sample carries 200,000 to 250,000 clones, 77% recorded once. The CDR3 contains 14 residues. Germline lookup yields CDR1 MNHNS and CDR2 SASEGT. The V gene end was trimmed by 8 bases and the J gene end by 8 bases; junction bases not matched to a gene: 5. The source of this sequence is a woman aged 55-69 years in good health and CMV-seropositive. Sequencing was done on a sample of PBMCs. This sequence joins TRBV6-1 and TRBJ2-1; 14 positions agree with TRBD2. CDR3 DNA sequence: TGTGCCAGCCCGGGACTAGCGGGAGACTATGAGCAGTTCTTC. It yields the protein CASPGLAGDYEQFF.